The 21 T cell receptor beta chains below all came from one sample that was sequenced in a study of blood T cells in healthy people across ages. Together with a sample-barcoded 5' primer, a J-beta primer mix was included in a second PCR lasting about 6 to 11 cycles. From the 5' RACE reads, TCRdb called clonotypes with MiXCR, one entry per CDR3 protein. The table has more than 450,000 distinct CDR3 sequences, about a quarter seen once. These data were also reused for a study on T cells of mothers and their children.

The sample comprised blood. The receptors here all came from a boy between 2 and 15 years old in good health.

This clonotype was seen ten or more times. The genes are TRBV18 and TRBJ1-4, with D maybe TRBD1 (6 bases). V was pared by 1 base and J by 15 bases, with 15 bases between. Germline-derived CDR1 and CDR2 are KGHSH and LQKENI. CDR3 length: 13 residues. CDR3 DNA sequence: TGTGCCAGCTCACCACGTCCAGGGGATAAATTGTTTTTT. It translates to CASSPRPGDKLFF.

The gene calls are TRBV12-3 or TRBV12-4 and TRBJ2-7; no definite D call. CDR3 size: 12 residues. V gave up 6 bases and J gave up 5 bases, with 11 bases separating them. CDR3 DNA sequence: TGTGCCAGCAGATTCAGAGCCGACGAGCAGTACTTC. Its translation is CASRFRADEQYF.

This clonotype was seen a few times. The chain carries TRBV4-1 and TRBJ2-5, with TRBD1 matching 8 bases. The CDR3 covers 13 residues. J was trimmed by 6 bases and V by 3 bases; bases with no gene match: 3. Germline values: CDR1 MGHRA, CDR2 YSYEKL. The CDR3 nucleotides are TGCGCCAGCAGCCAGGACAGGGTCCAGACCCAGTACTTC. This codes for CASSQDRVQTQYF.

A few counts support this clonotype. The V gene is TRBV12-3 or TRBV12-4, the J gene TRBJ2-5; D gene unclear. The V end lost 1 base, the J end lost 5 bases, and 14 bases lay between the germline ends. The CDR3 spans 15 residues. Written as DNA, the CDR3 is TGTGCCAGCAGTTTAGACCGCAGCCCTGGGGAGACCCAGTACTTC. This codes for CASSLDRSPGETQYF.

The chain couples TRBV5-1 to TRBJ2-5; D might be TRBD2 (6 bases). V shed 4 bases and J shed 4 bases, with 17 bases lying between them. Germline V gene data show CDR1 as SGHRS and CDR2 as YFSETQ. CDR3 length: 15 residues. The CDR3 nucleotides read TGCGCCAGCAGCCGCACCTTCGGGGGAGGAGAGACCCAGTACTTC. This sequence encodes CASSRTFGGGETQYF.

This rearrangement joins TRBV9 to TRBJ2-1, with TRBD2 matching over 9 bases. J lost 3 bases, V lost 3 bases, and 4 bases had no gene match. Germline V CDR1 and CDR2: SGDLS, YYNGEE. This CDR3 comprises 15 residues. The CDR3 protein is CASSERTSVYNEQFF. DNA for the CDR3: TGTGCCAGCAGCGAACGGACTAGCGTCTACAATGAGCAGTTCTTC.

This clonotype has a handful of counts. This chain connects TRBV27 to TRBJ2-5, with D unclear. The J call may be faulty, since TRBJ2-7 better matches the DNA end. The CDR3 extends over 13 amino acids. Germline assignment: CDR1 MNHEY and CDR2 SMNVEV (reference sequence). The DNA of the CDR3 is TGTGCCAGCAGTTTAACGGTGAACTACGAGCAGTACTTC. Amino acids: CASSLTVNYEQYF.

The J gene is TRBJ1-1, the V gene TRBV12-3 or TRBV12-4, with 8 bases matching TRBD1. J gave up 1 base and V 6 bases, and 7 bases lay outside the gene matches. CDR3 size: 15 residues. CDR3 region: CASSPGQVGNTEAFF. The DNA for the CDR3 is TGTGCCAGCAGCCCGGGACAGGTGGGGAACACTGAAGCTTTCTTT.

This clonotype showed up many times. The chain combines TRBV9 with TRBJ2-5; either TRBD1 or TRBD2 may fit D (5 bases each). Per germline, CDR1 SGDLS and CDR2 YYNGEE. The V end lost 6 bases, the J end lost 5 bases, and 14 bases lay between the germline ends. The CDR3 totals 13 residues. The CDR3 region has the DNA TGTGCCAGCAACGAAACGGGGCAGGAGACCCAGTACTTC. It yields the protein CASNETGQETQYF.

The chain recombines TRBV7-6 with TRBJ1-1; a weak D match, TRBD1 (5 bases). CDR3 length: 16 amino acids. Germline V gene lookup returns CDR1 SGHVS and CDR2 FNYEAQ. Trimming cost V 0 bases and J 3 bases, with 14 bases left between them. The CDR3 DNA reads as TGTGCCAGCAGCTTAGCGAAGGGGATCCTATACACTGAAGCTTTCTTT. Translating it yields CASSLAKGILYTEAFF.

V usage is TRBV10-3 and J usage is TRBJ2-1, with D possibly TRBD2 on 6 matching bases. The germline gives CDR1 ENHRY, CDR2 SYGVKD. The V gene lost 0 bases and the J gene lost 9 bases, with 12 bases spanning the gap. The CDR3 is 14 residues long. CDR3 nucleotide sequence: TGTGCCATCAGTGAGTCGACTAGTAGGGGTGAGCAGTTCTTC. Encoded protein: CAISESTSRGEQFF.

The V gene is TRBV25-1, the J gene TRBJ2-5; D gene uncertain. With 8 bases removed from V and 3 bases from J, the gap between germline ends came to 4 bases. Germline V gene data show CDR1 as MGHDK and CDR2 as SYGVNS. CDR3 size: 10 residues. The CDR3 DNA follows: TGTGCCAGCGCTAAAGAGACCCAGTACTTC. Translating it yields CASAKETQYF.

This clonotype was counted a few times. V usage is TRBV3-1 and J usage is TRBJ2-7; no reliable D call. V dropped 5 bases and J dropped 2 bases, with 4 bases sitting between them. Per germline, CDR1 LGHDT and CDR2 YNNKEL (reference sequence). The length of the CDR3 is 11 residues. CDR3 sequence reads: CASSITYEQYF. CDR3 nucleotide sequence: TGTGCCAGCAGCATAACCTACGAGCAGTACTTC.

CDR3 nucleotide sequence: TGTGCCAGCAGTCCCGGGAGGAACACCGGGGAGCTGTTTTTT. It specifies CASSPGRNTGELFF. This chain connects TRBV2 to TRBJ2-2; TRBD2 is a possible D gene (6 bases). This CDR3 is 14 amino acids long. Germline CDR1 is SNHLY and CDR2 is FYNNEI. V shed 5 bases and J shed 1 base, with 8 bases lying between them.

This clonotype was seen a few times. This chain uses TRBV4-3 with TRBJ2-7; D unclear. The germline V gene has CDR1 LGHNA and CDR2 YSLEER. The CDR3 spans 14 residues. With 0 bases removed from V and 3 bases from J, the gap between germline ends came to 9 bases. The CDR3 region is CASSQDPTFYEQYF. In DNA, the CDR3 is TGCGCCAGCAGCCAAGATCCTACCTTCTACGAGCAGTACTTC.

The V and J genes are TRBV20-1 and TRBJ2-2; TRBD2 agrees at 8 bases. The CDR3 contains 19 residues. The germline CDR1 and CDR2 sequences are DFQATT and SNEGSKA (reference sequence). With V trimmed by 1 base and J by 5 bases, 18 bases remained unmatched. The CDR3 here is CSARVIGTAETSVTGELFF. The CDR3 DNA is TGCAGTGCTAGAGTAATTGGTACTGCGGAGACTAGCGTAACCGGGGAGCTGTTTTTT.

This clonotype was counted ten times or more. The genes are TRBV7-9 and TRBJ2-5; D is unresolved. V lost 2 bases and J lost 7, with 5 bases in between. The germline V gene has CDR1 SEHNR and CDR2 FQNEAQ (reference sequence). The CDR3 has 11 residues. CDR3 in DNA: TGTGCCAGCAGCTTACCGTGGACCCAGTACTTC. This sequence encodes CASSLPWTQYF.

This clonotype was seen ten or more times. The gene calls are TRBV6-6 and TRBJ2-5; D is ambiguous. V lost 4 bases to trimming and J lost 5 bases, with 8 bases between them. Looked up from germline, CDR1 is MNHNY and CDR2 is SVGAGI (reference sequence). CDR3 size: 12 residues. The CDR3 spells CASSSTRETQYF. In DNA, the CDR3 is TGTGCCAGCAGTTCAACTCGGGAGACCCAGTACTTC.

The J gene is TRBJ2-1, the V gene TRBV6-5; weak D call: TRBD1 (6 bases). The CDR3 length is 15 residues. V was cut by 0 bases and J by 2 bases, with 8 bases left in between. CDR1 MNHEY and CDR2 SVGAGI come from the germline V gene. CDR3 region: CASSYSNRAYNEQFF. CDR3 DNA: TGTGCCAGCAGTTACTCGAACAGGGCCTACAATGAGCAGTTCTTC.

This clonotype was seen a handful of times. The CDR3 reads CASASYNEQFF. CDR3 sequence (DNA): TGTGCCAGCGCTTCCTACAATGAGCAGTTCTTC. This sequence joins TRBV27 and TRBJ2-1, with no clear D. V was trimmed by 8 bases and J by 1 base, leaving 3 bases between them. The CDR3 covers 11 residues. Germline values: CDR1 MNHEY, CDR2 SMNVEV (reference sequence).

V usage is TRBV6-5 and J usage is TRBJ2-7; TRBD1 agrees at 9 bases. Germline CDR1 is MNHEY and CDR2 is SVGAGI. The CDR3 has 15 residues. V lost 6 bases, J lost 4 bases, and 10 bases stayed unmatched. The CDR3 DNA is TGTGCCAGCAGACCCTACAGGGGGCAAGGGTACGAGCAGTACTTC. Amino acids: CASRPYRGQGYEQYF.